This T cell receptor (beta chain) is drawn from a study of blood T cell repertoires in COVID-19. Study background: The origin of the acute and convalescent COVID-19 samples was the United States, Italy and Spain. PBMCs, B-cell-depleted T cells, or T cells provided the cDNA or gDNA that made up the material.

Germline CDR1 is LGHDT and CDR2 is YNNKEL (reference sequence). V was trimmed by 1 base and J by 9 bases, leaving 12 bases between them. The CDR3 sequence is 13 residues long. The authors' processing: Reference gene primer amplification in the assay estimated nucleated cell counts. Assay used: immunoSEQ multiplex PCR; TCRdb lists only in-frame clones, some missing. V and J calls and clone size are as listed in that table; D and trimming were resolved from the DNA. This sample has 250,000 to 300,000 clones, with approximately 88% found just once. A Seattle source enrolled patients during active infection and followed them longitudinally.

Sequencing input: peripheral blood. This clonotype originated in an older woman with COVID-19, enrolled during active disease. V is TRBV3-1 (or the pseudogene TRBV3-2) and J is TRBJ1-1; the D gene is possibly TRBD1 (6 bases). CDR3 sequence reads: CASSQGLGAKAFF. CDR3 coding DNA: TGTGCCAGCAGCCAAGGGCTGGGGGCTAAAGCTTTCTTT.